This T cell receptor (beta chain) was identified in a study of molecular identifiers for immune sequencing clone quantification. The CDR3 consists of 12 residues. Germline V gives CDR1 MNHEY, CDR2 SMNVEV (reference sequence). Deletions cut 6 bases from V and 8 bases from J, with 12 bases between. Sorting selected naive CD8 T cells with a CD8+CD4-CCR7+CD45RA+ phenotype. TCRdb reprocessed the PCR reads with MiXCR, giving one entry per CDR3 protein. In the table there are 62,000 or so distinct CDR3 sequences, about a sixth of which are singletons. Source material: naive CD8+ T cells from blood, with Jurkat cell RNA spiked in. Stated subset: FACS-sorted CD8+CD4-CCR7+CD45RA+ naive T cells. The rearrangement uses TRBV27 and TRBJ2-3, with D perhaps TRBD2 (6 bases). This receptor was taken from a human donor in good health. Some libraries in this study had Jurkat cell RNA spiked in. The CDR3 nucleotides read TGTGCCAGCAGCGCGCCCGGGGGTACGCAGTATTTT. Protein product: CASSAPGGTQYF.